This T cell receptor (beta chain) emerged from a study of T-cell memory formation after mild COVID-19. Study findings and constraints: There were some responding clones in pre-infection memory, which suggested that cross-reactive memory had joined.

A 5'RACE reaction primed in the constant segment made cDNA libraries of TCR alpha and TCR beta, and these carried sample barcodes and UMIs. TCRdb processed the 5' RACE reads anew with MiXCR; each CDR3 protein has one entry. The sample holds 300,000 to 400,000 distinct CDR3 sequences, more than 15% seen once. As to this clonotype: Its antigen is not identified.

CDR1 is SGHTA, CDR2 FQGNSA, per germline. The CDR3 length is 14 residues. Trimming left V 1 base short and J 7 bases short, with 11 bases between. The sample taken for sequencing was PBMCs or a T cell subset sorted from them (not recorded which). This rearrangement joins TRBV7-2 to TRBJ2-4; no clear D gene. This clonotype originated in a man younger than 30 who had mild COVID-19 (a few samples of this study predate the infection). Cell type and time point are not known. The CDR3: CASSLDSNGNIQYF. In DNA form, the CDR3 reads TGTGCCAGCAGCTTAGACTCCAACGGTAACATTCAGTACTTC.